Below are 20 T cell receptor beta chains sequenced from a single sample in a study of T cell repertoires in cytomegalovirus infection. TCRdb independently ran MiXCR on the reads; one entry per CDR3 protein. The sample comprises about 600,000 distinct CDR3 sequences, 24% of which are singletons, and approximately 8.2% rests with the top ten. Material: CD8+ T cells from PBMCs. Source of these receptors: a human donor in good health (CMV status not recorded). Some clones in this sample may be carry-over from other donors' samples.

A few counts support this clonotype. The rearrangement joins TRBV2 to TRBJ1-4; no clear D. The CDR3 contains 14 residues. V lost 3 bases, J lost 6 bases, and 11 bases lay in between. Germline CDR1 reads SNHLY; CDR2 reads FYNNEI. The DNA of the CDR3 is TGTGCCAGCAGTGAGCGGGATCTGTATGAAAAACTGTTTTTT. It is translated as CASSERDLYEKLFF.

There are many counts of this clonotype. The chain carries TRBV7-2 and TRBJ2-1, with 8 bases that match TRBD2. Germline CDR1 is SGHTA and CDR2 is FQGNSA. Losses at the gene ends were 2 bases for V and 3 bases for J; bases not matched to a gene: 6. The CDR3 is 16 residues long. As DNA, the CDR3 is TGTGCCAGCAGCTTAACAGCGGGGGATTTCTACAATGAGCAGTTCTTC. Amino acid sequence: CASSLTAGDFYNEQFF.

The chain's CDR3 is CSCQTGSSGNTIYF. The CDR3 bases are TGCAGCTGCCAAACAGGGAGCTCTGGAAACACCATATATTTT. The V and J genes are TRBV29-1 and TRBJ1-3; perhaps TRBD1 as D (6 bases). The CDR3 loop spans 14 amino acids. CDR1 and CDR2 (germline): SQVTM, ANQGSEA. Between the trimmed V and J ends, which lost 8 bases and 0 bases, there was a span of 14 bases. Combining the CDR3 with reference TRBV29-1 and TRBJ1-3 gives the whole variable domain SAVISQKPSRDICQRGTSLTIQCQVDSQVTMMFWYRQQPGQSLTLIATANQGSEATYESGFVIDKFPISRPNLTFSTLTVSNMSPEDSSIYLCSCQTGSSGNTIYFGEGSWLTVV.

This clonotype was seen a handful of times. The V gene is TRBV20-1, the J gene TRBJ2-7; TRBD2 matches 9 bases. The germline gives CDR1 DFQATT, CDR2 SNEGSKA (reference sequence). V dropped 0 bases and J dropped 7; count of bases not matched to a gene: 13. The CDR3 length is 16 residues. The CDR3 is CSARDRKRGDLREQYV. Here the CDR3 DNA reads TGCAGTGCTAGAGATCGGAAGCGGGGGGATCTTAGGGAGCAGTACGTC.

This clonotype was found a few times. This CDR3 reads CASIGRGLHEQYF. CDR3 sequence (DNA): TGTGCCAGCATCGGGAGGGGGCTCCACGAGCAGTACTTC. The chain is built from TRBV7-8 and TRBJ2-7; weak D call: TRBD2 (8 bases). Trimming pared 7 bases from V and 5 bases from J, leaving 15 bases between. This CDR3 region has 13 residues. CDR1 is SGHVS, CDR2 FQNEAQ, per germline.

This clonotype was picked up a small number of times. The chain uses TRBV11-2 and TRBJ2-3; TRBD1 or TRBD2 may be the D gene (5 bases each). Germline CDR1 is SGHAT and CDR2 is FQNNGV. This CDR3 contains 16 residues. V lost 2 bases and J 1 base, leaving 13 bases between the germline ends. The CDR3 loop reads CASSLTPGRRTDTQYF. Written as DNA, the CDR3 is TGTGCCAGCAGCTTAACGCCAGGGAGACGCACAGATACGCAGTATTTT.

This clonotype was counted ten times or more. The chain carries TRBV20-1 and TRBJ2-3, with TRBD2 matching over 16 bases. This CDR3 has 18 residues. With 3 bases clipped from V and 1 base from J, the junction kept 7 bases outside the gene matches. CDR1 DFQATT and CDR2 SNEGSKA come from the germline V gene (reference sequence). The CDR3 coding sequence is TGCAGTGCTAGCCCGGGACTAGCGGGGGGGATTGGCACAGATACGCAGTATTTT. This codes for CSASPGLAGGIGTDTQYF.

This clonotype was seen more than once but under ten times. The chain carries TRBV2 and TRBJ2-3; D is perhaps TRBD1 (5 bases). Germline CDR1 SNHLY, CDR2 FYNNEI. The CDR3 runs 17 residues. V gave up 1 base and J gave up 2 bases, with 16 bases separating them. The CDR3 region has the DNA TGTGCCAGCAGTGAAGGGGGCCAGGCCTTTTACACAGATACGCAGTATTTT. Amino acid sequence: CASSEGGQAFYTDTQYF.

This clonotype was seen once. The genes are TRBV28 and TRBJ2-1; 10 nucleotides agree with TRBD1. This CDR3 comprises 17 residues. Germline lookup yields CDR1 MDHEN and CDR2 SYDVKM. The junction had 9 bases not matched to a gene; V was cut back by 6 bases and J by 1 base. CDR3 bases: TGTGCCAGCAGCAGCCATGCGGGACAGGGGTCCTACAATGAGCAGTTCTTC. Its translation is CASSSHAGQGSYNEQFF. Full variable domain (remainder filled in from reference TRBV28 and TRBJ2-1): DVKVTQSSRYLVKRTGEKVFLECVQDMDHENMFWYRQDPGLGLRLIYFSYDVKMKEKGDIPEGYSVSREKKERFSLILESASTNQTSMYLCASSSHAGQGSYNEQFFGPGTRLTVL.

J is TRBJ1-6 and V is TRBV9; D gene unclear. V lost 0 bases and J lost 15, with 10 bases in between. The CDR3 is made up of 12 amino acids. Germline V gene sequence: CDR1 SGDLS, CDR2 YYNGEE. DNA of the CDR3: TGTGCCAGCAGCGTAGGGAATAATATCCTCCACTTT. Encoded protein: CASSVGNNILHF.

The V gene is TRBV6-5, the J gene TRBJ2-2; TRBD2 aligns across 13 bases. Germline CDR1 and CDR2: MNHEY and SVGAGI. The CDR3 is 15 amino acids. After removal of 8 bases from V and 5 bases from J, the junction contained 5 bases not matched to a gene. In nucleotides, the CDR3 is TGTGCCAGCGGGGGACTAGCGGGGTCGACCGGGGAGCTGTTTTTT. Translated, it gives CASGGLAGSTGELFF.

The chain links TRBV4-1 to TRBJ1-4; TRBD1 is a possible D gene (6 bases). The CDR3 extends over 13 amino acids. Looked up from germline, CDR1 is MGHRA and CDR2 is YSYEKL. The germline V and J ends were trimmed by 6 bases and 7 bases, with 12 bases remaining between them. The CDR3 DNA follows: TGCGCCAGCAGGCACAGGGCTGGTGAAAAACTGTTTTTT. Amino acids: CASRHRAGEKLFF.

The table lists this clonotype with many counts. J is TRBJ2-2 and V is TRBV28; D gene uncertain. Germline V gives CDR1 MDHEN, CDR2 SYDVKM. The CDR3 contains 14 residues. The germline V and J ends were trimmed by 6 bases and 9 bases, with 17 bases remaining between them. The CDR3 region is CASSPIKLIRELFF. The CDR3, as DNA: TGTGCCAGCAGCCCCATTAAGTTGATACGGGAGCTGTTTTTT. Using reference TRBV28 and TRBJ2-2 for the parts outside the CDR3, the full variable domain is DVKVTQSSRYLVKRTGEKVFLECVQDMDHENMFWYRQDPGLGLRLIYFSYDVKMKEKGDIPEGYSVSREKKERFSLILESASTNQTSMYLCASSPIKLIRELFFGEGSRLTVL.

For this clonotype: At one end, the junction sequence differs from germline, possibly due to a read error. V and J are TRBV4-3 and TRBJ1-4; D gene unclear. Germline assignment: CDR1 LGHNA and CDR2 YSLEER. The CDR3 covers 15 residues. The CDR3 here is CASSQDWGANEKLFF. DNA for the CDR3: TGCGCCAGCAGCCAAGATTGGGGAGCCAATGAAAAGCTGTTTTTT.

This clonotype was observed many times. The gene calls are TRBV7-6 and TRBJ2-2; D uncertain. The CDR3 covers 13 residues. Germline V CDR1 and CDR2: SGHVS, FNYEAQ. Trimming cost V 5 bases and J 4 bases, with 8 bases left between them. Here the CDR3 DNA reads TGTGCCAGCAGCGATTACAGCACCGGGGAGCTGTTTTTT. Its protein is CASSDYSTGELFF.

This clonotype was seen once. The rearrangement links TRBV20-1 to TRBJ2-7; 11 bases agree with TRBD1. J gave up 2 bases and V 3 bases, and 12 bases lay outside the gene matches. Germline V gives CDR1 DFQATT, CDR2 SNEGSKA (reference sequence). The CDR3 extends over 17 amino acids. The chain's CDR3 is CSASLFKRGQGAYEQYF. The CDR3 DNA is TGCAGTGCTAGTCTATTTAAGAGGGGACAGGGGGCCTACGAGCAGTACTTC.

This clonotype was recorded many times. CDR3 protein: CACGDYQPQHF. The DNA of the CDR3 is TGTGCATGTGGGGACTATCAGCCCCAGCATTTT. The genes are TRBV7-9 and TRBJ1-5, with a weak D call TRBD1 (5 bases). This CDR3 spans 11 amino acids. Germline lookup yields CDR1 SEHNR and CDR2 FQNEAQ (reference sequence).

V gene TRBV4-2 combines with J gene TRBJ2-7; tentatively, D is TRBD1 (5 bases). Between the trimmed V and J ends, which lost 3 bases and 5 bases, there was a span of 8 bases. The CDR3 sequence is 12 residues long. Germline CDR1 is LGHNA and CDR2 is YNFKEQ. The CDR3 bases are TGTGCCAGCAGCCACCCAGGGAACGAGCAGTACTTC. Amino acid sequence: CASSHPGNEQYF.

Remarks on this clonotype: One end of the junction varies from germline; a read error may be responsible. The rearrangement joins TRBV24-1 to TRBJ2-5; D possibly corresponds to TRBD1 (6 bases). The CDR3 length is 14 residues. CDR1 and CDR2 (germline): KGHDR, SFDVKD. In DNA, the CDR3 is TGTGCCACCAGTGAGACAGGTACAAGAGAGGCCCAGTACTTC. Its translation: CATSETGTREAQYF.

This clonotype was detected ten times or more. The chain employs TRBV12-3 or TRBV12-4 and TRBJ2-1, with 12 positions matching TRBD2. The CDR3 loop spans 15 amino acids. After removal of 6 bases from V and 6 bases from J, the junction contained 6 bases not matched to a gene. The CDR3 coding sequence is TGTGCCAGCAGCCTGACTAGCGGGGGAATCAATGAGCAGTTCTTC. It translates to CASSLTSGGINEQFF.